This TCR beta chain was captured in a study of T-cell memory formation after mild COVID-19. The overall study: Largely donor-specific sequence clusters came from two donors.

Each CDR3 protein gets one entry after TCRdb re-called the 5' RACE reads with MiXCR. The data contain around 300,000 distinct CDR3 sequences, roughly 13% of them singletons. Study-wide points: Detection of some responders pre-infection suggested pre-existing cross-reactive memory T cells participated. A balance of CD4 and CD8 characterized clones contracting day 15 to 85, whereas later expanders leaned CD4+.

This clonotype has only a few counts. The antigen remains undetermined. The CDR3 length is 14 residues. Trimming left V 6 bases short and J 4 bases short, with 15 bases between. The germline CDR1 and CDR2 sequences are MNHEY and SVGEGT. The sequence was obtained from a man aged 18 to 29 who had mild COVID-19 (a few samples of this study predate the infection). Cell type and time point are not known. This chain joins TRBV6-2 or TRBV6-3 and TRBJ1-1, with no clear D. Sequences were obtained from PBMCs or a T cell subset sorted from them (not recorded which). In nucleotides, the CDR3 is TGTGCCAGCAGACCGACGGGTGGGAGCACTGAAGCTTTCTTT. Amino acid sequence: CASRPTGGSTEAFF.